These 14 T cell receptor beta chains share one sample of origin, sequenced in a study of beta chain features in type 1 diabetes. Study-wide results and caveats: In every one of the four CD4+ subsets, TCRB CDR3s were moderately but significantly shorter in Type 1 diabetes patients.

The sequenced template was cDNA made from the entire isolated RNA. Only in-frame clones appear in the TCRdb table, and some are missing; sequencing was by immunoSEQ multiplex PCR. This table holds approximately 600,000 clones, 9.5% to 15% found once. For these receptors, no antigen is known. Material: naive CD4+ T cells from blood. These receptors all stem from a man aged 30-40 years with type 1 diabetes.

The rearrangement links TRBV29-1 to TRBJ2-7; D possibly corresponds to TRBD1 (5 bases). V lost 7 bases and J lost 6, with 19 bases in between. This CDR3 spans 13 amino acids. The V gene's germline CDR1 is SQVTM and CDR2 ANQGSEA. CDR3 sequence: CSAQGGSATEQYF. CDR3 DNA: TGCAGCGCTCAGGGTGGGTCGGCGACCGAGCAGTACTTC.

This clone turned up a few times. CDR3 region: CASSLDRGLGEQFF. The CDR3 bases are TGCGCCAGCAGCCTAGACAGGGGGCTGGGGGAGCAGTTCTTC. The gene calls are TRBV5-1 and TRBJ2-1; TRBD1 matches at 10 bases. Losses at the gene ends were 4 bases for V and 10 bases for J; bases not matched to a gene: 8. The CDR3 runs to 14 residues. The germline V gene encodes CDR1 SGHRS and CDR2 YFSETQ.

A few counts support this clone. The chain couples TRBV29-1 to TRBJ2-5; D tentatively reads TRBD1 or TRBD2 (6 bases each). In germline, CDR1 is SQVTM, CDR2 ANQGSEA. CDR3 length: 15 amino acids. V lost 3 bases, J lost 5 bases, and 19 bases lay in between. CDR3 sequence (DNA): TGCAGCGTTGAGGCTAAGGGGGGCTGGGAGGAGACCCAGTACTTC. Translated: CSVEAKGGWEETQYF.

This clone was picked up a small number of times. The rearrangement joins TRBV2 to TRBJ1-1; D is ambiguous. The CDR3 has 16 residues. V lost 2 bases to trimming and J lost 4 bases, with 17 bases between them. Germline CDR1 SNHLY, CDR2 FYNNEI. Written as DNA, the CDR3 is TGTGCCAGCAGTGAACAAGGGAACTCCGCAGGCACTGAAGCTTTCTTT. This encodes CASSEQGNSAGTEAFF.

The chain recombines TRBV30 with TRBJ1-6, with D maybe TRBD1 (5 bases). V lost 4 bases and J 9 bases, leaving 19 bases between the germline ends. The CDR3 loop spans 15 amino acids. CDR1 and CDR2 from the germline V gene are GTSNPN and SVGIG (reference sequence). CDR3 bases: TGTGCCTGGAAGAACAGGTCCCTCGGAATTTCACCCCTCCACTTT. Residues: CAWKNRSLGISPLHF.

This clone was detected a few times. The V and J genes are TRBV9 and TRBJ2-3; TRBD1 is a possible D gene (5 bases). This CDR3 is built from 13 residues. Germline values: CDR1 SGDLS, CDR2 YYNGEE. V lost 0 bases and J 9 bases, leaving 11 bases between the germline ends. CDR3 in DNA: TGTGCCAGCAGCGTAGAGGACCCAGGGACGCAGTATTTT. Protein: CASSVEDPGTQYF.

The CDR3 is CASSQGQGTANEKLFF. The CDR3 DNA sequence: TGTGCCAGCAGCCAAGGACAGGGAACGGCTAATGAAAAACTGTTTTTT. This chain connects TRBV4-2 to TRBJ1-4; 7 positions agree with TRBD1. CDR1 LGHNA and CDR2 YNFKEQ come from the germline V gene. The CDR3 is 16 residues long. The J segment lost 3 bases and the V segment lost 1 base, leaving 5 bases of the junction unmatched.

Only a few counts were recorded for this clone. This CDR3 reads CASSYVGTLNYGYTF. The CDR3 coding sequence is TGTGCCAGCAGTTACGTCGGGACACTTAACTATGGCTACACCTTC. The rearrangement uses TRBV6-6 and TRBJ1-2; tentatively, D is TRBD1 (6 bases). The V gene's germline CDR1 is MNHNY and CDR2 SVGAGI (reference sequence). The length of the CDR3 is 15 residues. V lost 2 bases, J lost 1 base, and 11 bases lay in between.

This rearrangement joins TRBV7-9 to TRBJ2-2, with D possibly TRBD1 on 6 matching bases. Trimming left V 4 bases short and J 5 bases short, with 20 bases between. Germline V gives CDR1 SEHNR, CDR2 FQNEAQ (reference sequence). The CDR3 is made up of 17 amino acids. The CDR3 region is CASSYPPRGTGTGELFF. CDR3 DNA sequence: TGTGCCAGCAGCTACCCTCCGAGGGGGACGGGTACCGGGGAGCTGTTTTTT.

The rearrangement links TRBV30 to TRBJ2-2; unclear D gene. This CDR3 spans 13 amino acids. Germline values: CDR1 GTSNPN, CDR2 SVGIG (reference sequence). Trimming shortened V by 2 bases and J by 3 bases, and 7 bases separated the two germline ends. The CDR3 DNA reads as TGTGCCTGGAGTCCAGGATACACCGGGGAGCTGTTTTTT. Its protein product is CAWSPGYTGELFF.

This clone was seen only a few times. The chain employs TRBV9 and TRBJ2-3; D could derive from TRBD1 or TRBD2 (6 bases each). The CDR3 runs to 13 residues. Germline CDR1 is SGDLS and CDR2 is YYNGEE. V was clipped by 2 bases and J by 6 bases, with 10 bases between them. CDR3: CASSVTGRDTQYF. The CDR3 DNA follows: TGTGCCAGCAGCGTTACAGGGAGGGATACGCAGTATTTT.

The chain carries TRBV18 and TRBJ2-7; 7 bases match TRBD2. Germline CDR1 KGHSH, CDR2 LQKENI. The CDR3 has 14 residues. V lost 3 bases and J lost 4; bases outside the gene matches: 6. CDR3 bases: TGTGCCAGCTCACCTATCTCGGGAGGATACGAGCAGTACTTC. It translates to CASSPISGGYEQYF.

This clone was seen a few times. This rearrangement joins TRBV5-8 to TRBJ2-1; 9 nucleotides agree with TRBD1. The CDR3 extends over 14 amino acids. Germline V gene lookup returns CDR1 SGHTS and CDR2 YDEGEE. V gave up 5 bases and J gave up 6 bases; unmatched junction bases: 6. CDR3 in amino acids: CASRTRTGVNEQFF. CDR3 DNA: TGTGCCAGCAGAACAAGGACAGGGGTCAATGAGCAGTTCTTC.

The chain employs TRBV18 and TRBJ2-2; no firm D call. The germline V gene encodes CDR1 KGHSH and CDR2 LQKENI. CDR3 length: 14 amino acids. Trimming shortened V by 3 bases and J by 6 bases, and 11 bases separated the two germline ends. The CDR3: CASSPQDLSGELFF. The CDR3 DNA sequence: TGTGCCAGCTCACCGCAGGATTTGTCCGGGGAGCTGTTTTTT.